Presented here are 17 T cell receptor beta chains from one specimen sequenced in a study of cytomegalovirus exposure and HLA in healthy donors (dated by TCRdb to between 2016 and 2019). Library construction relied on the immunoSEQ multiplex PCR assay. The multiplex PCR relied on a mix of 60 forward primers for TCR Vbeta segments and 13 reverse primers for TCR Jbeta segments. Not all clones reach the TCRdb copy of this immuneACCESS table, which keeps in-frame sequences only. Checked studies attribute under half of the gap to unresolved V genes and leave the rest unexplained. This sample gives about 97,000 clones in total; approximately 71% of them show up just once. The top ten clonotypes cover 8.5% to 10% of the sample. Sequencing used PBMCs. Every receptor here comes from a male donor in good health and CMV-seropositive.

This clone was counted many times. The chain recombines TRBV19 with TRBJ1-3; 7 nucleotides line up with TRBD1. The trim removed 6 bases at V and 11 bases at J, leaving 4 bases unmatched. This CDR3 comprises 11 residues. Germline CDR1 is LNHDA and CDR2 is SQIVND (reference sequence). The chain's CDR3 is CASSPGTAIYF. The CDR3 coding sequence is TGTGCCAGTAGCCCCGGGACAGCCATATATTTT.

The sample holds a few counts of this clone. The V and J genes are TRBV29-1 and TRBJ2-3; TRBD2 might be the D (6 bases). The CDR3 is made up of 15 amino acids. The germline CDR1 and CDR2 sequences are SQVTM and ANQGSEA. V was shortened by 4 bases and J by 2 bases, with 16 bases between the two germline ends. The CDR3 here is CSVGGETHFTDTQYF. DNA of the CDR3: TGCAGCGTTGGGGGGGAGACTCATTTCACAGATACGCAGTATTTT.

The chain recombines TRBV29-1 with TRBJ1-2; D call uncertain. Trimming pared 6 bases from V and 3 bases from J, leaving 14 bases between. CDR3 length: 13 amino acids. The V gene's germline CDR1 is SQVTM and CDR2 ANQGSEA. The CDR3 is CSVRPLRDYGYTF. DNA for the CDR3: TGCAGCGTAAGACCCCTGAGGGACTATGGCTACACCTTC.

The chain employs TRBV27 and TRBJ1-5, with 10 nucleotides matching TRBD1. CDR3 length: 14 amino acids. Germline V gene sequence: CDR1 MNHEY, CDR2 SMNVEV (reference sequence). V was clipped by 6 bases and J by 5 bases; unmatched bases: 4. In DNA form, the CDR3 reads TGTGCCAGCAGCCCCGGGACAGGGGATCAGCCCCAGCATTTT. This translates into CASSPGTGDQPQHF.

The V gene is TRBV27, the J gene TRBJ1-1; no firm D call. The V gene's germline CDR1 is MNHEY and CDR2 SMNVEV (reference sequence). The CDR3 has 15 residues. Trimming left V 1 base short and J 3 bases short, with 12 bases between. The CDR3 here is CASSLFPRGYTEAFF. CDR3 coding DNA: TGTGCCAGCAGTTTATTCCCCCGAGGTTACACTGAAGCTTTCTTT.

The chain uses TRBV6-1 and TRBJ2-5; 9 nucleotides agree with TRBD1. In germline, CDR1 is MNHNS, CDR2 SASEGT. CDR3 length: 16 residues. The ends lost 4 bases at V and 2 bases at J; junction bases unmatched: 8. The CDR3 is CASSVGTGLGQETQYF. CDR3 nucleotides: TGTGCCAGCAGTGTCGGGACAGGGTTGGGACAAGAGACCCAGTACTTC.

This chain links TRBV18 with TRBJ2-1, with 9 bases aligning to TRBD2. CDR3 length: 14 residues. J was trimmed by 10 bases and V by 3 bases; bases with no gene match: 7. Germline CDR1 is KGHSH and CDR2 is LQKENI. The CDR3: CASSPAGGPGEQFF. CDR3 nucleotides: TGTGCCAGCTCACCCGCGGGAGGGCCTGGGGAGCAGTTCTTC.

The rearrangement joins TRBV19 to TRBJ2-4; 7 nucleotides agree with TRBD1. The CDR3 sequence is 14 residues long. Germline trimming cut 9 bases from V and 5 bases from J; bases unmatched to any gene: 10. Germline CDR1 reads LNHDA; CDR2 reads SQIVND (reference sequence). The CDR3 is CASSSRGTQNIQYF. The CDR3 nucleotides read TGTGCCAGCTCCTCCAGGGGGACCCAAAACATTCAGTACTTC.

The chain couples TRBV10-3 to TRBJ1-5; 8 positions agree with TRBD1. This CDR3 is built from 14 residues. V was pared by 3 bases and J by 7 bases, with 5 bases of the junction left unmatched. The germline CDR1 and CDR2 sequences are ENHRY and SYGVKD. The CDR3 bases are TGTGCCATCAGTGATCTGACAGGGGAACAGCCCCAGCATTTT. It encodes CAISDLTGEQPQHF.

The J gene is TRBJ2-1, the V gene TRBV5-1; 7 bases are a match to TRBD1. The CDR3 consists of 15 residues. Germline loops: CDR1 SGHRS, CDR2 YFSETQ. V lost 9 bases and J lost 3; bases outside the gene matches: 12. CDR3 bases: TGCGCCACGGGACAGCTTAGACAAGACTACAATGAGCAGTTCTTC. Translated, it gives CATGQLRQDYNEQFF. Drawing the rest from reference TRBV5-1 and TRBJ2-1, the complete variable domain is KAGVTQTPRYLIKTRGQQVTLSCSPISGHRSVSWYQQTPGQGLQFLFEYFSETQRNKGNFPGRFSGRQFSNSRSEMNVSTLELGDSALYLCATGQLRQDYNEQFFGPGTRLTVL.

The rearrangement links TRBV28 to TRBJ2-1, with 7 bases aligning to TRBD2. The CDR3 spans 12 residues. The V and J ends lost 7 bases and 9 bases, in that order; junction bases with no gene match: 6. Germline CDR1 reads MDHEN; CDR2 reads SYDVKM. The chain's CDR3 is CASTLGEGEQFF. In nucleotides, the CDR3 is TGTGCCAGCACCCTAGGGGAGGGTGAGCAGTTCTTC.

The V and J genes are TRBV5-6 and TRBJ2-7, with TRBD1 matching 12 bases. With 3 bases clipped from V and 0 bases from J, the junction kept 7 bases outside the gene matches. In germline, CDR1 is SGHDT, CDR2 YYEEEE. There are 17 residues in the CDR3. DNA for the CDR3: TGTGCCAGCAGCTCCGGGACAGGGGGCTTTAGCTCCTACGAGCAGTACTTC. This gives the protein CASSSGTGGFSSYEQYF. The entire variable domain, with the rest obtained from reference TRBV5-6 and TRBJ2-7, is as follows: DAGVTQSPTHLIKTRGQQVTLRCSPKSGHDTVSWYQQALGQGPQFIFQYYEEEERQRGNFPDRFSGHQFPNYSSELNVNALLLGDSALYLCASSSGTGGFSSYEQYFGPGTRLTVT.

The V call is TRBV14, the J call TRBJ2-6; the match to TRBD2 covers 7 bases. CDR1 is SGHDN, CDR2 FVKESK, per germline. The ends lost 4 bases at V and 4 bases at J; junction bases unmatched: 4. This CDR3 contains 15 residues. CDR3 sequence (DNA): TGTGCCAGCAGCCTGGGAGGGCGCGGGGCCAACGTCCTGACTTTC. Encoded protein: CASSLGGRGANVLTF.

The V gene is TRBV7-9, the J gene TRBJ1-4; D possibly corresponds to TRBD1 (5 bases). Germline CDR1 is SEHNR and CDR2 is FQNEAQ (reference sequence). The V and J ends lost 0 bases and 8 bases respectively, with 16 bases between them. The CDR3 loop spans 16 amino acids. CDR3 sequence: CASSLAAGGRGEKLFF. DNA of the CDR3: TGTGCCAGCAGCTTAGCCGCGGGGGGAAGAGGCGAAAAACTGTTTTTT.

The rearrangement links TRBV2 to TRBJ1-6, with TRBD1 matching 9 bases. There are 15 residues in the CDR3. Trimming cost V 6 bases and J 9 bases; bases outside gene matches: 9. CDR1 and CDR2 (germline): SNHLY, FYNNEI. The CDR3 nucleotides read TGTGCCAGCAGAGCGACCGGGACAGGGCCTTCACCCCTCCACTTT. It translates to CASRATGTGPSPLHF.

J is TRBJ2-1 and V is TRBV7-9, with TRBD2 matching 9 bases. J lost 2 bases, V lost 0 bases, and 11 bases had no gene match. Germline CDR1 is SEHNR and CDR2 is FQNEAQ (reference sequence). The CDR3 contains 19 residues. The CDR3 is CASSLAYGGTSPTYNEQFF. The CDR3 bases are TGTGCCAGCAGCTTAGCCTACGGCGGGACTAGCCCCACCTACAATGAGCAGTTCTTC.

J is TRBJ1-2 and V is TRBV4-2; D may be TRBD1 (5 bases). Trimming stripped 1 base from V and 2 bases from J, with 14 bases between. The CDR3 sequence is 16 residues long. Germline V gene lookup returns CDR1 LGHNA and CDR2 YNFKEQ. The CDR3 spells CASSQVGGGPNYGYTF. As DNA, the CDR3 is TGTGCCAGCAGCCAAGTGGGGGGGGGACCAAACTATGGCTACACCTTC.